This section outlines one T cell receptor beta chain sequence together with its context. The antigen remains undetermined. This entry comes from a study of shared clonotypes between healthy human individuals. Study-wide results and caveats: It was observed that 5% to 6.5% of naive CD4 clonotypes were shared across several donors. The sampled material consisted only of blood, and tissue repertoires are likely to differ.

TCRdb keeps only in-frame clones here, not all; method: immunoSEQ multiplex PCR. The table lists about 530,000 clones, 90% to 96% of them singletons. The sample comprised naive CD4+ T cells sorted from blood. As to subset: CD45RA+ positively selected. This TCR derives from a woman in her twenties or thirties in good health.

The CDR3 reads CASSPGTSGTQETQYF. DNA for the CDR3: TGTGCCAGCAGCCCCGGGACTAGCGGTACTCAAGAGACCCAGTACTTC. The J gene is TRBJ2-5, the V gene TRBV7-7; TRBD2 matches at 11 bases. J lost 2 bases, V lost 5 bases, and 7 bases had no gene match. This CDR3 region has 16 residues. Germline V gene lookup returns CDR1 SSHAT and CDR2 FNYEAQ (reference sequence). Supplemented by reference TRBV7-7 and TRBJ2-5, the full variable domain reads GAGVSQSPRYKVTKRGQDVTLRCDPISSHATLYWYQQALGQGPEFLTYFNYEAQPDKSGLPSDRFSAERPEGSISTLTIQRTEQRDSAMYRCASSPGTSGTQETQYFGPGTRLLVL.